This T cell receptor beta chain was profiled in a study of T cells after yellow fever vaccination. In this sample, this clonotype turned up once. MiXCR was run by TCRdb on the 5' RACE reads, yielding one entry per CDR3 protein. Of approximately 550,000 distinct CDR3 sequences listed, roughly 13% are singletons. The CDR3 spans 15 residues. The V end was cut by 1 base, the J end by 7 bases, with 14 bases between. CDR1 is MNHEY, CDR2 SMNVEV, per germline (reference sequence). The TCR comes from a man aged 25-40 years who received the YFV17D yellow fever vaccine. The chain carries TRBV27 and TRBJ2-1; D perhaps matches TRBD2 (7 bases). Sequenced here: PBMCs, sampled on the day of the yellow fever booster vaccination. CDR3 sequence reads: CASSLWGRELNEQFF. CDR3 coding DNA: TGTGCCAGCAGTTTATGGGGGCGGGAGTTGAATGAGCAGTTCTTC.